There are many counts of the clone carrying this TCR beta chain. The antigen remains unidentified. This specimen belongs to a study of T-cell reconstitution after alpha-beta-depleted transplantation in children. Regarding the study as a whole: There were reportedly several hundred expanded graft clones from which alpha-beta T cells came about two months after transplant. The authors attributed T-cell counts and diversity one year after transplant mostly to newly produced T cells.

Unique molecular identifiers were used in preparing the TCRbeta library. In TCRdb, the PCR reads were re-called with MiXCR into one record per CDR3 protein. The table shows around 200,000 distinct CDR3 sequences, with around a sixth occurring only once. Sequences were derived from PBMCs, mostly from graft donor cells, sampled 360 days after TCRalphabeta/CD19-depleted stem cell transplant. The TCR originated in a male patient aged 2 to 9 who had a stem cell transplant for acute lymphoblastic leukemia, so the T cells may come from the graft donor.

Written as DNA, the CDR3 is TGCGCCAGCAGCTTGAGCCAGGGTAACACCGGGGAGCTGTTTTTT. Its translation is CASSLSQGNTGELFF. The chain combines TRBV5-1 with TRBJ2-2, with D possibly being TRBD1 (5 bases). V dropped 1 base and J dropped 2 bases, with 9 bases sitting between them. The CDR3 totals 15 residues. The germline V gene encodes CDR1 SGHRS and CDR2 YFSETQ.